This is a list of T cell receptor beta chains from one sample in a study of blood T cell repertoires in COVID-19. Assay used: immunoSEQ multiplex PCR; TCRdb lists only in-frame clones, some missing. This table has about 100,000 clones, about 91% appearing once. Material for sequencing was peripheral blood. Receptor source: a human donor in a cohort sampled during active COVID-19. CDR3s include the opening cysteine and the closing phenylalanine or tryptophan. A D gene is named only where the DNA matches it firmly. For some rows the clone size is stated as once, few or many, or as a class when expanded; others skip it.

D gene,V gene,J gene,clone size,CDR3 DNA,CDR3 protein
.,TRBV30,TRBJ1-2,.,TGTGCCTGGAGTATGGGACATCCATATGGCTACACCTTC,CAWSMGHPYGYTF
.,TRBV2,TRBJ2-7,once,TGTGCCAGCAGTCTAGACGGGAACTACGAGCAGTACTTC,CASSLDGNYEQYF
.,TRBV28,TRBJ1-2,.,TGTGCCAGCAACCGTTCCCCGGGGTCGCAAGGCTACACCTTC,CASNRSPGSQGYTF
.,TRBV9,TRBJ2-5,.,TGTGCCAGCAGCCCCATGGCGGGCGGGCGAGAGACCCAGTACTTC,CASSPMAGGRETQYF
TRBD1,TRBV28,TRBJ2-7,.,TGTGCCAGCAGTCGAATCGGACAGGGGGCGCGATACGAGCAGTACTTC,CASSRIGQGARYEQYF
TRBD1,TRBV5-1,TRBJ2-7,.,TGCGCCAGCAGCTTGGTGGGACAGGGGGCTCGCGAGCAGTACTTC,CASSLVGQGAREQYF
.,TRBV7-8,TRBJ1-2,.,TGTGCCAGCGCTCCGGGGAGCTATGGCTACACCTTC,CASAPGSYGYTF
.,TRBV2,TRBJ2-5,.,TGTGCCAGCACCAGACAGAGACAAGAGACCCAGTACTTC,CASTRQRQETQYF
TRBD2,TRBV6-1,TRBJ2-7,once,TGTGCCAGCAGTGAAGCGCTGGGGGACTATGACGAGCAGTACTTC,CASSEALGDYDEQYF
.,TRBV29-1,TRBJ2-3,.,TGCAGCGTTGAATCCTCTAGCTTCGCGCAGTATTTT,CSVESSSFAQYF
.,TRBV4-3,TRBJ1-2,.,TGCGCCAGCAGCCAAGAAATAATACAGTCCTATGGCTACACCTTC,CASSQEIIQSYGYTF
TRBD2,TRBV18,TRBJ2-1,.,TGTGCCAGCTCACTCGGGACTAGCTCCTACAATGAGCAGTTCTTC,CASSLGTSSYNEQFF
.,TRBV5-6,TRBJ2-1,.,TGTGCCAGCAGCCCGCCGGGTAATGAGCAGTTCTTC,CASSPPGNEQFF
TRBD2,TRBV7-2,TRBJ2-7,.,TGTGCCAGCAGCTTAGACTCGGGGGGGCCGGGAGAGCAGTACTTC,CASSLDSGGPGEQYF
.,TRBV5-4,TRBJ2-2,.,TGTGCCAGCAGTACTTCTAGTCTGAGTACCGGGGAGCTGTTTTTT,CASSTSSLSTGELFF
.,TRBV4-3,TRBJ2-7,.,TGCGCCAGCAGCCAAGGCAGCAGGGCCGCTTGGGACGAGCAGTACTTC,CASSQGSRAAWDEQYF
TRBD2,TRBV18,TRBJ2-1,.,TGTGCCAGCTCACCACCCGGTGCGGGACTAGCCTACAATGAGCAGTTCTTC,CASSPPGAGLAYNEQFF
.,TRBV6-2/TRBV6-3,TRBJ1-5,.,TGTGCCAGCAGTTACGGCAGGTATGTTCCTCAGCCCCAGCATTTT,CASSYGRYVPQPQHF
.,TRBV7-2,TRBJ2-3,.,TGTGCCAGCAGCTTAGGGGCCGGGGAAACGGATACGCAGTATTTT,CASSLGAGETDTQYF
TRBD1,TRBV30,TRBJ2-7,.,TGTGCCTGGAGTGTACTATCAGGGGGCTCCTACGAGCAGTACTTC,CAWSVLSGGSYEQYF